This T cell receptor (beta chain) was captured in a study of shared clonotypes between healthy human individuals (dated by TCRdb to 2020 to 2021). With regard to the full study: The cohort included a few men and a couple of women between 18 and 49 years of age. For each donor, CD4 naive and CD4 memory were each given three plates, CD8 naive was given two plates, and CD8 memory was given one plate. To estimate repertoire size and how much clonotype sharing occurs between individuals, the study deeply sequenced the blood TCR repertoires of about five healthy adults. To increase sequencing depth and limit assay-specific biases, different laboratories used diverse techniques to prepare libraries and sequence TCR repertoires. Leukapheresis yielded between about 0.9 and 9.5 billion PBMCs per donor. Summary of the overall study and its limitations: Incomplete sequencing was indicated by rarefaction of sorted-subset datasets, despite the large sequencing depth. Pairwise subsampling indicated that sequencing depth was expected to affect the degree of clonotype sharing among donors. Compared with non-shared clonotypes, clonotypes shared by all four sorted-subset donors had higher generation probabilities. Larger estimated clonotype richness was generally found for naive subsets than for memory subsets. Sharing across several donors was observed for approximately 5% of naive CD4, about 3.2% of naive CD8, 2% to 2.5% of memory CD4, and roughly 0.4% of memory CD8 clonotypes. Sampling was restricted to blood, and TCR repertoires in tissues likely differ from the TCR repertoires found in blood. Because the study included only a small number of donors, the genetic and exposure-history diversity represented was limited.

This clone appeared a single time. Its antigen is not yet known. Base quality data are lacking; no much larger clone is found one base away. Using the deep immunoSEQ assay, TCR CDR3 regions were amplified from genomic DNA by multiplex PCR. Extracted genomic DNA from each cell subset was distributed evenly across all wells of several immunoSEQ 96-well plates, and each plate was treated as a replicate. For sorted subsets, approximately 190 ng of genomic DNA, equivalent to some 30,000 T cell genomes, went into each replicate PCR. The purified libraries were quantified using a Qubit 3.0 fluorometer, sized with a Bioanalyzer 2100, and then quantified again using the KAPA Library Quantification kit. Each immunoSEQ 96-well plate was sequenced on its own single-read 150-cycle Illumina NextSeq 550 flow cell. Per the authors' processing: Because only junctional sequences without quality scores were contained in the immunoSEQ output, filtering matching that applied to full-length reads could not be performed. Sequences were annotated with PyIR, a Python wrapper for IgBLAST v1.9, and V/J genes and CDR3 were assigned using IMGT germline references. Reads were removed for weak V/J assignments (E-value above 1e-6), missing CDR3, stop codons, out-of-frame junctions, or ambiguous translated residues. V3J clonotypes were defined as sequences sharing the same inferred V gene, J gene, and CDR3 amino acid sequence. Percentage overlap between repertoires was computed as shared unique clonotypes divided by the size of the smaller repertoire. Richness of each repertoire was evaluated using RTK rarefaction, the Chao1 estimator, and Recon v2.1 estimates of unobserved clonotypes. Generation probabilities for all TCRbeta clonotypes obtained by the gDNA method from several donors were computed using OLGA. Here the immuneACCESS table is served through TCRdb, limited to in-frame sequences with V and J called. Missing clones are a known gap in these copies; in checked studies unresolved V genes cover under half, and the rest lacks a known reason. V and J calls and clone size are copied from that table; D and trimming were computed from the DNA. The sample table records roughly 2 million clones; approximately 94% of these occur just once. Clones ranked in the top ten supply 1.1% of the sample.

CD8 naive samples were obtained by positive selection for CCR7 among CD45RO-negative cells, yielding a CD45RA+CCR7+ population from which TemRA cells were excluded. Donors were healthy HIV-negative adults with no recently reported acute infections or vaccinations. All donors were Caucasian adults living in Nashville, Tennessee, USA. Blood was collected by leukapheresis, and PBMCs were isolated by Ficoll-Histopaque density gradient centrifugation and then cryopreserved in liquid nitrogen vapor phase. Purity and quantity of every magnetically sorted T cell population were checked by analytical flow cytometry. Each sorted fraction had its genomic DNA isolated and then quantified by UV absorbance on a Nanodrop 2000c. The germline V end is reduced by 1 base and the J end by 4 bases; junction bases left unmatched: 9. The CDR3 has 17 amino acids, counting the end cysteine and phenylalanine. Just the 51-base CDR3 DNA is kept, in frame starting at base 1. According to the germline V gene, CDR1 reads SGHTA and CDR2 reads FQGNSA.

The sequenced sample consisted of naive CD8+ T cells sorted from blood. Sample cell subset or site, as interpreted from the label and publication: CD45RA+CCR7+. The rearranged segments are TRBV7-2 and TRBJ2-5, with TRBD2 matching 10 junction bases. This receptor was identified in a man aged 18 to 29 in good health. The nucleotide sequence is TGTGCCAGCAGCTTAGGGGGTCTAGCGGGAGTAGGAGAGACCCAGTACTTC. Its translation reads: CASSLGGLAGVGETQYF.